These 12 T cell receptor beta chains were all obtained from the same sample, sequenced in a study of circulating tumor DNA in untreated peripheral T-cell lymphoma. TCRdb keeps only in-frame clones here, not all; method: immunoSEQ multiplex PCR. The profile shows 5,500 to 8,000 clones, around 76% of them singletons. Sample: tumor tissue. The receptor set was obtained from a human donor with peripheral T-cell lymphoma.

The CDR3, as DNA: TGTGCCAGCAGCAATGGACTAGTCGGGGCCACTCGGGCCAACGTCCTGACTTTC. It encodes CASSNGLVGATRANVLTF. The chain uses TRBV16 and TRBJ2-6; 7 bases fit TRBD2. With V trimmed by 5 bases and J by 5 bases, 15 bases remained unmatched. The CDR3 has 18 amino acids. CDR1 is KGHSY and CDR2 is FQNENV in the germline V gene.

The chain couples TRBV28 to TRBJ2-7; D may be TRBD2 (6 bases). Germline assignment: CDR1 MDHEN and CDR2 SYDVKM. The CDR3 consists of 18 residues. Trimming took 3 bases from V and 3 from J, leaving 24 bases between them. CDR3 in amino acids: CASSFTTTWGTGNYEQYF. The CDR3 DNA sequence: TGTGCCAGCAGTTTCACTACGACCTGGGGGACTGGAAACTACGAGCAGTACTTC.

The chain couples TRBV12-5 to TRBJ1-1; the match to TRBD1 covers 7 bases. Germline V gene lookup returns CDR1 LGHNT and CDR2 FRNRAP. V shed 6 bases and J 3 bases; nucleotides not matched to a gene: 10. This CDR3 is built from 15 residues. CDR3 sequence: CASGGRTRGHTEAFF. CDR3 bases: TGTGCTAGTGGCGGGCGCACAAGGGGGCACACTGAAGCTTTCTTT. The full variable domain, its missing parts supplied by reference TRBV12-5 and TRBJ1-1, is DARVTQTPRHKVTEMGQEVTMRCQPILGHNTVFWYRQTMMQGLELLAYFRNRAPLDDSGMPKDRFSAEMPDATLATLKIQPSEPRDSAVYFCASGGRTRGHTEAFFGQGTRLTVV.

This chain joins TRBV19 and TRBJ1-2, with D unclear. Germline-derived CDR1 and CDR2 are LNHDA and SQIVND (reference sequence). The CDR3 spans 13 residues. The V end lost 1 base, the J end lost 4 bases, and 7 bases lay between the germline ends. The CDR3 DNA reads TGTGCCAGTAGTATAGTTGGATCCTATGGCTACACCTTC. It yields the protein CASSIVGSYGYTF. Variable domain in full (rest from reference TRBV19 and TRBJ1-2): DGGITQSPKYLFRKEGQNVTLSCEQNLNHDAMYWYRQDPGQGLRLIYYSQIVNDFQKGDIAEGYSVSREKKESFPLTVTSAQKNPTAFYLCASSIVGSYGYTFGSGTRLTVV.

The V call is TRBV6-8, the J call TRBJ1-5; no definite D call. The CDR3 is 13 amino acids. Trimming stripped 0 bases from V and 12 bases from J, with 12 bases between. Germline V gene sequence: CDR1 MNHGY, CDR2 SAAAGT. In DNA, the CDR3 is TGTGCCAGCAGTTACTCTTCAGTCTGGGACCAGCATTTT. Amino acids: CASSYSSVWDQHF.

The rearrangement uses TRBV28 and TRBJ1-1; weak D call: TRBD1 (5 bases). This CDR3 contains 15 residues. The germline CDR1 and CDR2 sequences are MDHEN and SYDVKM. V gave up 3 bases and J gave up 4 bases, with 15 bases separating them. The CDR3, as DNA: TGTGCCAGCAGTTTGACAGCTCCTGGAAGCACTGAAGCTTTCTTT. Encoded protein: CASSLTAPGSTEAFF.

The chain has TRBV18 and TRBJ1-1; D is unclear. V was cut by 2 bases and J by 5 bases, with 12 bases left in between. CDR3 length: 14 amino acids. Germline CDR1 KGHSH, CDR2 LQKENI. As DNA, the CDR3 is TGTGCCAGCTCACCAGATCGGCCGCGGACTGAAGCTTTCTTT. Its protein is CASSPDRPRTEAFF.

The gene calls are TRBV29-1 and TRBJ2-1; D not resolved. V dropped 6 bases and J dropped 2 bases, with 11 bases sitting between them. The CDR3 runs to 13 residues. Germline-derived CDR1 and CDR2 are SQVTM and ANQGSEA. This CDR3 reads CSVAPVTYNEQFF. CDR3 sequence (DNA): TGCAGCGTCGCCCCAGTTACCTACAATGAGCAGTTCTTC.

The V and J genes are TRBV5-1 and TRBJ1-4, with 9 bases fitting TRBD1. V shed 3 bases, J shed 8 bases, and the junction held 5 bases outside the gene matches. Germline V lookup: CDR1 SGHRS, CDR2 YFSETQ. The CDR3 loop spans 14 amino acids. CDR3 region: CASSSQGAGEKLFF. CDR3 DNA sequence: TGCGCCAGCAGCTCACAGGGGGCAGGGGAAAAACTGTTTTTT.

The genes are TRBV29-1 and TRBJ1-1; no reliable D call. The CDR3 contains 14 residues. V lost 4 bases and J lost 0, with 12 bases in between. The germline gives CDR1 SQVTM, CDR2 ANQGSEA. For the CDR3, the DNA is TGCAGCGTTGTAGAAGCGATCCTGAACACTGAAGCTTTCTTT. Its protein product is CSVVEAILNTEAFF.

Remarks on this clone: The junction does not match germline at one end; this may be a read error. The chain carries TRBV15 and TRBJ2-5; 8 nucleotides agree with TRBD2. This CDR3 is 16 amino acids long. Per germline, CDR1 LNHNV and CDR2 YYDKDF (reference sequence). Here the CDR3 reads CAISRVAGTRQETQYF. The DNA of the CDR3 is TGTGCCATCAGCCGAGTAGCGGGAACAAGACAAGAGACCCAGTACTTC.

The CDR3 is CASSGSNYGYTF. The CDR3 DNA reads TGTGCCAGCAGTGGGTCTAACTATGGCTACACCTTC. The J gene is TRBJ1-2, the V gene TRBV28, with no clear D. V gave up 5 bases and J gave up 0 bases, with 4 bases separating them. The CDR3 covers 12 residues. Germline-derived CDR1 and CDR2 are MDHEN and SYDVKM.